The rows below give T cell receptor beta chains drawn from one sample of a study of OX40 agonist ivuxolimab in advanced cancers. TCRdb's table, derived via immunoSEQ multiplex PCR, lists solely in-frame clones and lacks some. The sample includes tens of thousands of clones, around 85% of them seen just once. Sequences were derived from CD4+ or CD8+ T cells sorted from blood, sampled in a trial of the OX40 agonist ivuxolimab. These receptor sequences come from an adult with an advanced solid tumor such as melanoma, head and neck, liver or kidney cancer. CDR3s include the opening cysteine and the closing phenylalanine or tryptophan. The D gene is left open where the match is weak. Rows give clone size only sometimes, using once, few, many, or a class for an expanded clone.

size	V	D	J	DNA	CDR3
NA	TRBV14	NA	TRBJ1-1	TGTGCCAGCAGCCCCTTTCTTTCAAACACTGAAGCTTTCTTT	CASSPFLSNTEAFF
NA	TRBV2	NA	TRBJ1-6	TGTGCCAGCAGTCCCCCGGTAGCACCCCTCCACTTT	CASSPPVAPLHF
once	TRBV2	NA	TRBJ1-1	TGTGCCAGCAGTGATAAGACCCTAATGAACACTGAAGCTTTCTTT	CASSDKTLMNTEAFF
few	TRBV5-4	TRBD1	TRBJ1-1	TGTGCCAGCACCCCGACAGGGAGCACTGAAGCTTTCTTT	CASTPTGSTEAFF
NA	TRBV6-1	NA	TRBJ2-7	TGTGCCAGCGGGGGGGGCCCCCACGAGCAGTACTTC	CASGGGPHEQYF
once	TRBV5-1	NA	TRBJ2-1	TGCGCCAGCAGCTTCGCTCCCTCCTACAATGAGCAGTTCTTC	CASSFAPSYNEQFF
NA	TRBV19	NA	TRBJ1-1	TGTGCCAGTAGTGGTGGCAGCAATGAAGCTTTCTTT	CASSGGSNEAFF
NA	TRBV30	TRBD2	TRBJ2-7	TGTGCCTGGACATGGGGAGGGTCCTCCTACGAGCAGTACTTC	CAWTWGGSSYEQYF
once	TRBV5-1	TRBD1	TRBJ2-1	TGCGCCAGCAGCTCTTGGACAGGGGATCTATCCTACAATGAGCAGTTCTTC	CASSSWTGDLSYNEQFF
NA	TRBV6-6	NA	TRBJ2-2	TGTGCCAGCAGTTCCCCCAGGAACACCGGGGAGCTGTTTTTT	CASSSPRNTGELFF
NA	TRBV6-4	NA	TRBJ2-4	TGTGCCAGCAGTGACGGTGGGGTAAACATTCAGTACTTC	CASSDGGVNIQYF
NA	TRBV9	TRBD2	TRBJ2-5	TGTGCCAGCAGCGTGGGGAGGAGGCTACTAGCGGGAGGAGAGACCCAGTACTTC	CASSVGRRLLAGGETQYF